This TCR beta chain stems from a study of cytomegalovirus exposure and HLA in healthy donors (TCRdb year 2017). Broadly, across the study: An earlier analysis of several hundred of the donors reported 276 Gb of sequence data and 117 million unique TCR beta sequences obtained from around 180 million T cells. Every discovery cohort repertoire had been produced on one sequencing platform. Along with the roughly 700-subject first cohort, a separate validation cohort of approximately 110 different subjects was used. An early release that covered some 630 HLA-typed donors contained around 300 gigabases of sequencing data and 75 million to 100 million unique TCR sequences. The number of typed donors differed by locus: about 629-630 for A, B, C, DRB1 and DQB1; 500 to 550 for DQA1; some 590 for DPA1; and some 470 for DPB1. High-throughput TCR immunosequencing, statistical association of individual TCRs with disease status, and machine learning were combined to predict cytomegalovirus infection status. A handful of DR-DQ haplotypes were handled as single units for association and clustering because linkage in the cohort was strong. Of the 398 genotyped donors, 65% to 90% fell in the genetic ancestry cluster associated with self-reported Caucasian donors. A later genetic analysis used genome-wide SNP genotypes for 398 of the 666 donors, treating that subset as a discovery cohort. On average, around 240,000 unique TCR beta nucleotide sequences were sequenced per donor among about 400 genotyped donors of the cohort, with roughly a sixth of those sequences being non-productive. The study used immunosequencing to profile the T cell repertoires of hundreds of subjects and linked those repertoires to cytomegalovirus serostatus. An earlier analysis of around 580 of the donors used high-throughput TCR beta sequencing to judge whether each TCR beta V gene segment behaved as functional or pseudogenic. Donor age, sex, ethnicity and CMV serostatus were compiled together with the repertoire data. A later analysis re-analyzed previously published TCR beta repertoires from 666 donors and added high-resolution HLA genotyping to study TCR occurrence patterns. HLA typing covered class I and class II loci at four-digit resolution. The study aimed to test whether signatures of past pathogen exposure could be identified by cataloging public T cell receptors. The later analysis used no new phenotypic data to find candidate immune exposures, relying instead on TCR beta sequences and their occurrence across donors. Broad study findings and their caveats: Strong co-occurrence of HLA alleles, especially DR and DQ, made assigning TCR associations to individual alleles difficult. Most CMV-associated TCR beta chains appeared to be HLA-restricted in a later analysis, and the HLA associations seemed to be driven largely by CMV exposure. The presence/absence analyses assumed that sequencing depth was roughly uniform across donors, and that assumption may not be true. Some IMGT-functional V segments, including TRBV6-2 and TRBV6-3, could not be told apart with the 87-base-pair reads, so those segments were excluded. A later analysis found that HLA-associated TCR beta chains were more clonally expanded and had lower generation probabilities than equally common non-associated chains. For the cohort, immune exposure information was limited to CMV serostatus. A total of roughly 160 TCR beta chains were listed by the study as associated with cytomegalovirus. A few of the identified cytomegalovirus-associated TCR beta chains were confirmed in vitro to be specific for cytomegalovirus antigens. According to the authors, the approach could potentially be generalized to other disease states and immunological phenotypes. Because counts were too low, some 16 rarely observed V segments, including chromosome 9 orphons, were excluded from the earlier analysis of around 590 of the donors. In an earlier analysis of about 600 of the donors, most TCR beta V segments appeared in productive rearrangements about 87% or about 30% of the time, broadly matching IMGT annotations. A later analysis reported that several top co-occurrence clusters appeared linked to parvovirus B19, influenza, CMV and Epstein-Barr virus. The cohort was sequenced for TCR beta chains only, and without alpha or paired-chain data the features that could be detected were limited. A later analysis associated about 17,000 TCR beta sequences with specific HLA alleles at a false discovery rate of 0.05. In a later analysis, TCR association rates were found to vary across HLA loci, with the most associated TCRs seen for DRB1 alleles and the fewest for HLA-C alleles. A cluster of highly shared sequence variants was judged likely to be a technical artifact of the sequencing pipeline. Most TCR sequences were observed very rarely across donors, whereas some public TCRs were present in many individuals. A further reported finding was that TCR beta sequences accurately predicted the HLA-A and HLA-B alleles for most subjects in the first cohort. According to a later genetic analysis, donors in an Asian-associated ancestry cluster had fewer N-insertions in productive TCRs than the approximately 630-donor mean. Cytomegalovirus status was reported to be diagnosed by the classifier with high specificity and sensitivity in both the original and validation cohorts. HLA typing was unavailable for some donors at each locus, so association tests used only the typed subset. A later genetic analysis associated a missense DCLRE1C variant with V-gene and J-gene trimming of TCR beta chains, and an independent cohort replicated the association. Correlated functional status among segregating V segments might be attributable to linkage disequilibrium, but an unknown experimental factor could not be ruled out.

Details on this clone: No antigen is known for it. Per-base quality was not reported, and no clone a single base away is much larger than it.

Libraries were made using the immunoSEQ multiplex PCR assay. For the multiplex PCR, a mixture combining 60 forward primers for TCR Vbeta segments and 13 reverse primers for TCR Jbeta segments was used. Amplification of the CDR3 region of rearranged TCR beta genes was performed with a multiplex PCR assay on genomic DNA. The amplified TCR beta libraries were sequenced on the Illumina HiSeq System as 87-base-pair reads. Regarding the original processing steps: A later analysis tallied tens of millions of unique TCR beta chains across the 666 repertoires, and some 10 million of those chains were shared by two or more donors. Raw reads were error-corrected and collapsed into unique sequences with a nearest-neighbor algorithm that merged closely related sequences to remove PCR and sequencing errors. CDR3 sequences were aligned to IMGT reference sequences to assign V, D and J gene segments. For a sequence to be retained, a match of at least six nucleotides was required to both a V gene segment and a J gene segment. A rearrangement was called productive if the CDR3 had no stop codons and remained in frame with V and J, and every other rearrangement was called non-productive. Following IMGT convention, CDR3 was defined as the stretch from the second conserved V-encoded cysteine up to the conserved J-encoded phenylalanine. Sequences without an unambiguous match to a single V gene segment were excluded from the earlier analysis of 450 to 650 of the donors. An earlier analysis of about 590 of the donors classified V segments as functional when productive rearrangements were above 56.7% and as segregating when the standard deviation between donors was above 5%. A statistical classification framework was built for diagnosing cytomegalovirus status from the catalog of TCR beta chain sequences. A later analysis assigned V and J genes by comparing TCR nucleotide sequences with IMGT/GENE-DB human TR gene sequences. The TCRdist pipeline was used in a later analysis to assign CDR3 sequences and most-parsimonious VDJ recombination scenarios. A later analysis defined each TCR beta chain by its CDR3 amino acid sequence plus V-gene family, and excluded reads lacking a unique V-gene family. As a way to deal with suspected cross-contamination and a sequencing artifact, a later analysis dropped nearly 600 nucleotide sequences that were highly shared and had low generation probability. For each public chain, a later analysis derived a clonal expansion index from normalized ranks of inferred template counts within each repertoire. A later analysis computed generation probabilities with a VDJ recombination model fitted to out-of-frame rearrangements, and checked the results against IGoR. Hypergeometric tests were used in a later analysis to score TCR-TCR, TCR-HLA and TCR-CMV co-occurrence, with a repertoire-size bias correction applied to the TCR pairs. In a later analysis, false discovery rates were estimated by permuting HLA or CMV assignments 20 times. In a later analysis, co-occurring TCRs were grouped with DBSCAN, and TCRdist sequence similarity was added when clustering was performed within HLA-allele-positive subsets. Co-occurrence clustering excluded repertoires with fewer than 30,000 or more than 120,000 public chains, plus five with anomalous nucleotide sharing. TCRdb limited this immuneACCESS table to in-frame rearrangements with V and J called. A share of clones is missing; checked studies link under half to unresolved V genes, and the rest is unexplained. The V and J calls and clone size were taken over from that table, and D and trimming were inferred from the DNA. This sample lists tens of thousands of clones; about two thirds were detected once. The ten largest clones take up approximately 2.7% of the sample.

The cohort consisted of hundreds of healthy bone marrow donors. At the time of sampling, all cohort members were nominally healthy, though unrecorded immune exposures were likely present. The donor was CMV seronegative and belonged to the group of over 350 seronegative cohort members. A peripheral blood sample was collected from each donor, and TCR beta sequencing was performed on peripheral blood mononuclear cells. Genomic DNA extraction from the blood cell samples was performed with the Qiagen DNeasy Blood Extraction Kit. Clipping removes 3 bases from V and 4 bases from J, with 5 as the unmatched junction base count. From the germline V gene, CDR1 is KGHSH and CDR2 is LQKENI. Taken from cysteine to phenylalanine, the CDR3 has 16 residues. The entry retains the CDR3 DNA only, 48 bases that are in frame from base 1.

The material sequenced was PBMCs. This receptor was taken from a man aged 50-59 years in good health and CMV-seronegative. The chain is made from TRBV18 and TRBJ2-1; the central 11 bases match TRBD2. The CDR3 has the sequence CASSPPSGGRYNEQFF. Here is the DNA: TGTGCCAGCTCACCGCCTAGCGGGGGGAGATACAATGAGCAGTTCTTC.